Listed below are T cell receptor beta chains from one sample, sequenced in a study of blood T cells in healthy people across ages. Using its own MiXCR run on the 5' RACE reads, TCRdb lists one record per CDR3 protein. The table lists about a million distinct CDR3 sequences, about 48% of them singletons, with around 15% in the top ten. The sequencing input was blood. The origin of the receptors is a man between 25 and 39 years old in good health. Each CDR3 is given with its conserved first and last residue. Each record gives: clone size, V gene, D gene, J gene, CDR3 DNA, CDR3 protein. D genes are given only for firm matches. The size entry is marked missing in some rows and otherwise reads once, few, many or a size class.

size: NA
V: TRBV4-1
D: TRBD1
J: TRBJ2-7
DNA: TGCGCCAGCAGCCAAGATATATTTGACAGGGGCTACGAGCAGTACTTC
CDR3: CASSQDIFDRGYEQYF

size: NA
V: TRBV20-1
D: NA
J: TRBJ2-7
DNA: TGCAGTGCTAGCGAGATTACCTACGAGCAGTACTTC
CDR3: CSASEITYEQYF

size: NA
V: TRBV11-3
D: TRBD1
J: TRBJ1-1
DNA: TGTGCCAGCCGTGTATCAGGGGGAACTGAAGCTTTCTTT
CDR3: CASRVSGGTEAFF

size: NA
V: TRBV20-1
D: NA
J: TRBJ2-1
DNA: TGCAGTGCTAGCCCCAGGGGACTAAGCAATGAGCAGTTCTTC
CDR3: CSASPRGLSNEQFF

size: NA
V: TRBV20-1
D: TRBD2
J: TRBJ2-3
DNA: TGCAGTGCTCCCACAGCGGGGGGGCCAGATACGCAGTATTTT
CDR3: CSAPTAGGPDTQYF

size: NA
V: TRBV20-1
D: TRBD1
J: TRBJ2-6
DNA: TGCAGTGCTAGTCGGACAGGGGGCCTCTCTGGGGCCAACGTCCTGACTTTC
CDR3: CSASRTGGLSGANVLTF

size: NA
V: TRBV4-3
D: NA
J: TRBJ2-2
DNA: TGCGCCAGCAGCCAAGATGCGGGGGCCTACACCGGGGAGCTGTTTTTT
CDR3: CASSQDAGAYTGELFF

size: NA
V: TRBV7-3
D: NA
J: TRBJ2-1
DNA: TGTGCCAGCAGCCGGGTGGCGAGCTCCTACAATGAGCAGTTCTTC
CDR3: CASSRVASSYNEQFF

size: NA
V: TRBV14
D: TRBD2
J: TRBJ2-4
DNA: TGTGCCAGCAGCCAAGATCTATTGGCCGACTTTGCGGGAGAGCAGTACTTC
CDR3: CASSQDLLADFAGEQYF

size: NA
V: TRBV4-1
D: NA
J: TRBJ2-7
DNA: TGCGCCAGCAGCCCGGGGGACGGACTTACCTACGAGCAGTACTTC
CDR3: CASSPGDGLTYEQYF

size: few
V: TRBV20-1
D: NA
J: TRBJ2-2
DNA: TGCAGTGCTAGGCTGAGGGGGGAAGTCGGGGAGCTGTTTTTT
CDR3: CSARLRGEVGELFF

size: NA
V: TRBV11-3
D: TRBD2
J: TRBJ2-7
DNA: TGTGCCAGCAGCTCCGCCAATATAGCGGGGCCCAATGAGCAGTACTTC
CDR3: CASSSANIAGPNEQYF

size: few
V: TRBV12-3/TRBV12-4
D: NA
J: TRBJ1-5
DNA: TGTGCCAGCAGTGCCCTTCAGGGGTTCGGTCAGCCCCAGCATTTT
CDR3: CASSALQGFGQPQHF

size: NA
V: TRBV28
D: TRBD1
J: TRBJ1-2
DNA: TGTGCCATCCCGGGACAGGGGCCTTCGGGTGGCTACACCTTC
CDR3: CAIPGQGPSGGYTF

size: NA
V: TRBV29-1
D: NA
J: TRBJ1-3
DNA: TGCAGCGTTGAAGCGGGTAGTAGAAACACCATATATTTT
CDR3: CSVEAGSRNTIYF

size: few
V: TRBV4-1
D: NA
J: TRBJ1-5
DNA: TGCGCCAGCAGCCAAGATATTATGCCGACCCAGCATTTT
CDR3: CASSQDIMPTQHF

size: few
V: TRBV10-3
D: NA
J: TRBJ2-5
DNA: TGTGCCATCAGCCGAGCCGACAGGAACGAAGAGACCCAGTACTTC
CDR3: CAISRADRNEETQYF

size: NA
V: TRBV5-1
D: TRBD1
J: TRBJ2-2
DNA: TGCGCCAGCACTGACCTCGGGACAGGGTCCACCGGGGAGCTGTTTTTT
CDR3: CASTDLGTGSTGELFF

size: few
V: TRBV6-5
D: NA
J: TRBJ2-1
DNA: TGTGCCAGCAGTGCCGGGACTCCGGAGCAGTTCTTC
CDR3: CASSAGTPEQFF

size: few
V: TRBV7-9
D: TRBD1
J: TRBJ2-5
DNA: TGTGCCAGCAGCGTTCCGGGACAGGATATTGAGACCCAGTACTTC
CDR3: CASSVPGQDIETQYF

size: few
V: TRBV6-2/TRBV6-3
D: NA
J: TRBJ1-2
DNA: TGTGCCAGCAGGATCTCGGCGTTCGGCTACACCTTC
CDR3: CASRISAFGYTF

size: NA
V: TRBV4-3
D: NA
J: TRBJ2-3
DNA: TGCGCCAGCAGTCAAACCGGGCCCCGCACAGATACGCAGTATTTT
CDR3: CASSQTGPRTDTQYF

size: NA
V: TRBV2
D: TRBD1
J: TRBJ2-7
DNA: TGTGCCAGCGGGGGACAGGGAACCTACGAGCAGTACTTC
CDR3: CASGGQGTYEQYF

size: NA
V: TRBV12-3/TRBV12-4
D: TRBD2
J: TRBJ2-4
DNA: TGTGCCAGCAGTTTATCGGCGGGGGGCAAAAACATTCAGTACTTC
CDR3: CASSLSAGGKNIQYF

size: NA
V: TRBV12-3/TRBV12-4
D: NA
J: TRBJ1-5
DNA: TGTGCCAGCAGTTTAGCGCTGGGTCAGCCCCAGCATTTT
CDR3: CASSLALGQPQHF

size: NA
V: TRBV7-2
D: NA
J: TRBJ2-3
DNA: TGTGCCAGCAGCTTAGGGGGGGGGGCCCCCTGGGATACGCAGTATTTT
CDR3: CASSLGGGAPWDTQYF

size: NA
V: TRBV20-1
D: NA
J: TRBJ2-3
DNA: TGCAGTGCTAGAGTAGCTAGCACAGATACGCAGTATTTT
CDR3: CSARVASTDTQYF

size: NA
V: TRBV27
D: TRBD1
J: TRBJ2-5
DNA: TGTGCCAGCAGTCTACAGACAGGGGGCGGGGAGACCCAGTACTTC
CDR3: CASSLQTGGGETQYF

size: NA
V: TRBV7-8
D: NA
J: TRBJ1-2
DNA: TGTGCCAGCAGCCAGGACGCGGGCTATGGCTACACCTTC
CDR3: CASSQDAGYGYTF

size: NA
V: TRBV11-2
D: NA
J: TRBJ2-7
DNA: TGTGCCAGCACCGCGTGGAGTGCCTACGAGCAGTACTTC
CDR3: CASTAWSAYEQYF

size: NA
V: TRBV7-2
D: TRBD2
J: TRBJ2-3
DNA: TGTGCCAGCAGCGTCCCGGGGAGGGCAGATACGCAGTATTTT
CDR3: CASSVPGRADTQYF

size: many
V: TRBV3-1
D: NA
J: TRBJ2-7
DNA: TGTGCCAGCAGCCAAGATGAGGGCTACGAGCAGTACTTC
CDR3: CASSQDEGYEQYF

size: NA
V: TRBV6-6
D: TRBD1
J: TRBJ1-2
DNA: TGTGCCAGCAGTTACACCGGACAGGGGGCTTCGAATGGCTACACCTTC
CDR3: CASSYTGQGASNGYTF

size: NA
V: TRBV12-3/TRBV12-4
D: NA
J: TRBJ1-1
DNA: TGTGCCATACTTGGCAGGGACGATCTCCTGACTGAAGCTTTCTTT
CDR3: CAILGRDDLLTEAFF

size: few
V: TRBV6-2/TRBV6-3
D: TRBD2
J: TRBJ2-3
DNA: TGTGCCAGCAGTTGGGAAATCACTAGCGAAGTGACAGATACGCAGTATTTT
CDR3: CASSWEITSEVTDTQYF

size: NA
V: TRBV28
D: NA
J: TRBJ1-5
DNA: TGTGCCAGCAGCCGGACATGGGGGGGGGTCAATCAGCCCCAGCATTTT
CDR3: CASSRTWGGVNQPQHF

size: NA
V: TRBV10-3
D: NA
J: TRBJ1-6
DNA: TGTGCCATCAGGCGGGACGAAGGTTATAATTCACCCCTCCACTTT
CDR3: CAIRRDEGYNSPLHF

size: few
V: TRBV21-1
D: NA
J: TRBJ1-6
DNA: TGTGCCAACAGAATGGGACACCGGCATCGGCGGTCACCCCTCCACTTT
CDR3: CANRMGHRHRRSPLHF